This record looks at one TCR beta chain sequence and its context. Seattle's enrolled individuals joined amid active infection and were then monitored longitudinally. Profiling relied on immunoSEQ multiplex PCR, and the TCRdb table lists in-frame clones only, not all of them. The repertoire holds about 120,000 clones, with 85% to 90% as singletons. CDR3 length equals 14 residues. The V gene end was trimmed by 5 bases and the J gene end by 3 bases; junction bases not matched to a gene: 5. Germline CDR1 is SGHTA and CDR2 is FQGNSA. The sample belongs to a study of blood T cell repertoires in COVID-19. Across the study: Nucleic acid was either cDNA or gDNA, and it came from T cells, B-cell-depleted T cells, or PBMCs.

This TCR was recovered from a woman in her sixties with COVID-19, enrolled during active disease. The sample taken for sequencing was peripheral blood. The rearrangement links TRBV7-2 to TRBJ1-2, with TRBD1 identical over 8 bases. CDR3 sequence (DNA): TGTGCCAGCAGCACAGGGGGGGTACACTATGGCTACACCTTC. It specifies CASSTGGVHYGYTF.